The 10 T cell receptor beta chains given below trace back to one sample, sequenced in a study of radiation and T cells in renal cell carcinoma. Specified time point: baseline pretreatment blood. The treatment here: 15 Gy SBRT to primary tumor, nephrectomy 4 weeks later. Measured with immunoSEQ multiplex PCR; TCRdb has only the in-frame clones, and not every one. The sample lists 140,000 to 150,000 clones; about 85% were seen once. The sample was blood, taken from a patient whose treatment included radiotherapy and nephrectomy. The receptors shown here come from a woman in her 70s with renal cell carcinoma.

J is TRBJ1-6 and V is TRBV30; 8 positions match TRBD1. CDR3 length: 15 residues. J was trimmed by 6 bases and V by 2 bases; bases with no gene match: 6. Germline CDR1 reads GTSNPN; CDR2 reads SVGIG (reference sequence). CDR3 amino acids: CAWSMGQVTNSPLHF. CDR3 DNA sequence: TGTGCCTGGAGTATGGGACAGGTGACTAATTCACCCCTCCACTTT.

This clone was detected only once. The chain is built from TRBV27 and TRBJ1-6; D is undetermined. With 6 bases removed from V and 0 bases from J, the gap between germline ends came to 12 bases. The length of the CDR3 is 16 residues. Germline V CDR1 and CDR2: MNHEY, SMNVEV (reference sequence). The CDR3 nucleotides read TGTGCCAGCAGACTTAATAAGCCCTCCTATAATTCACCCCTCCACTTT. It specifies CASRLNKPSYNSPLHF.

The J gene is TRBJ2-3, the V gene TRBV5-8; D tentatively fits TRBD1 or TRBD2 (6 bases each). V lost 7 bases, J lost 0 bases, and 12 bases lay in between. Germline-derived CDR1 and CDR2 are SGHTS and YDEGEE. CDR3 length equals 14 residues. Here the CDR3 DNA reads TGTGCCAGCCCCCCCGGGGGCAGCACAGATACGCAGTATTTT. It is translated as CASPPGGSTDTQYF.

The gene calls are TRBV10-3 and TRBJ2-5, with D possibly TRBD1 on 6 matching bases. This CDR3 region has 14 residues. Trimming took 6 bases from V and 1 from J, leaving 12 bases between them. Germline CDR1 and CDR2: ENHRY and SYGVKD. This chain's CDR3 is CAISAGTLQETQYF. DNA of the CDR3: TGTGCCATCAGCGCTGGGACACTCCAAGAGACCCAGTACTTC.

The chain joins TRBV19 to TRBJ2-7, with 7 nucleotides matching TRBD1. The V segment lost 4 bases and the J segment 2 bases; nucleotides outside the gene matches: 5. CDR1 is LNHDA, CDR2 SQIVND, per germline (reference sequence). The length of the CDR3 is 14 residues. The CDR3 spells CASSTPGTAYEQYF. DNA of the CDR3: TGTGCCAGTAGTACCCCGGGGACAGCCTACGAGCAGTACTTC.

CDR3 in amino acids: CASSFSGGDTQYF. CDR3 DNA sequence: TGTGCCAGTAGCTTCAGTGGAGGAGATACGCAGTATTTT. The chain is built from TRBV19 and TRBJ2-3; the D gene is possibly TRBD2 (5 bases). The CDR3 spans 13 residues. The germline V and J ends were trimmed by 6 bases and 5 bases, with 12 bases remaining between them. CDR1 and CDR2 (germline): LNHDA, SQIVND (reference sequence). Full variable domain (outside the CDR3, taken from reference TRBV19 and TRBJ2-3): DGGITQSPKYLFRKEGQNVTLSCEQNLNHDAMYWYRQDPGQGLRLIYYSQIVNDFQKGDIAEGYSVSREKKESFPLTVTSAQKNPTAFYLCASSFSGGDTQYFGPGTRLTVL.

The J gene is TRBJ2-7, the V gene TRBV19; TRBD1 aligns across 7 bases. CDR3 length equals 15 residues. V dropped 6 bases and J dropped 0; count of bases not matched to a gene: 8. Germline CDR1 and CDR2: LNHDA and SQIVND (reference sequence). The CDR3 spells CASSDFRDSSYEQYF. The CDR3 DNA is TGTGCCAGTAGCGACTTCCGGGACAGCTCCTACGAGCAGTACTTC.

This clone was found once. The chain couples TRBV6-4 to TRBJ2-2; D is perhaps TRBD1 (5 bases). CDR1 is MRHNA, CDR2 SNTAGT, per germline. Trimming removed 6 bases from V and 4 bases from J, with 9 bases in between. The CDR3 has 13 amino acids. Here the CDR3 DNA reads TGTGCCAGCAGGGGGCAGAGCACCGGGGAGCTGTTTTTT. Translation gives CASRGQSTGELFF.

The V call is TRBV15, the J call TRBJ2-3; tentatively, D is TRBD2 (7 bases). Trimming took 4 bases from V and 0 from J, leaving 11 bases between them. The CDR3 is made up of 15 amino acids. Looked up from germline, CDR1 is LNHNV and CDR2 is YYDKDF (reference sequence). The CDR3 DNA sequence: TGTGCCACCAGCACCGGGGGGCCTAGCACAGATACGCAGTATTTT. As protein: CATSTGGPSTDTQYF.

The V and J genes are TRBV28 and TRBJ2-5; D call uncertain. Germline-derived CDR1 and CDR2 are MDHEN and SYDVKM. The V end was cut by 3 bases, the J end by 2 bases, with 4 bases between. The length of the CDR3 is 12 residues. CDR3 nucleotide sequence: TGTGCCAGCAGTTTGTCGCAAGAGACCCAGTACTTC. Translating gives CASSLSQETQYF. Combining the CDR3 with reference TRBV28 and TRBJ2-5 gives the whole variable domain DVKVTQSSRYLVKRTGEKVFLECVQDMDHENMFWYRQDPGLGLRLIYFSYDVKMKEKGDIPEGYSVSREKKERFSLILESASTNQTSMYLCASSLSQETQYFGPGTRLLVL.